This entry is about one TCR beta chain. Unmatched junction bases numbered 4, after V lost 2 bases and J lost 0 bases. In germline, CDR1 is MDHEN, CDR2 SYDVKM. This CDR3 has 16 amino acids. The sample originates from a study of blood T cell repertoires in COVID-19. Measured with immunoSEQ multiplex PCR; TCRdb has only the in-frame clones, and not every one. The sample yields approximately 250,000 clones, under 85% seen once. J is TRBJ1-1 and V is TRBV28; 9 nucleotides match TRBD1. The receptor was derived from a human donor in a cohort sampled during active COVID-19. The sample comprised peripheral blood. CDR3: CASSLPGTGLNTEAFF. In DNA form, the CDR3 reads TGTGCCAGCAGTTTACCCGGGACAGGGCTGAACACTGAAGCTTTCTTT.